The 12 T cell receptor beta chains below all came from one sample that was sequenced in a study of blood T cell repertoires in COVID-19 (dated by TCRdb to about 2020). Library preparation used the immunoSEQ multiplex PCR assay. In its TCRdb copy, this immuneACCESS table keeps in-frame sequences only and misses some clones. Where compared with another copy, unresolved V genes explain less than half of these, and the others have no known cause. For this sample there are under 300,000 clones; roughly 80% appear just once. About 4.5% of the sample belongs to the ten largest clones. The sample comprised peripheral blood. These TCRs come from a man aged 60-69 years who had recovered from COVID-19.

The rearrangement uses TRBV12-5 and TRBJ2-3, with TRBD2 matching 10 bases. Germline V gene data show CDR1 as LGHNT and CDR2 as FRNRAP. V shed 9 bases, J shed 3 bases, and the junction held 3 bases outside the gene matches. The CDR3 is 13 residues long. CDR3 sequence: CASQGLATDTQYF. As DNA, the CDR3 is TGTGCTAGCCAGGGACTAGCGACAGATACGCAGTATTTT.

The chain joins TRBV3-1 (or the pseudogene TRBV3-2) to TRBJ1-6; 8 bases fit TRBD1. The CDR3 covers 15 residues. The V gene end was trimmed by 6 bases and the J gene end by 7 bases; junction bases not matched to a gene: 8. Per germline, CDR1 LGHDT and CDR2 YNNKEL (reference sequence). This CDR3 is CASSPMTGVNSPLHF. The CDR3 region has the DNA TGTGCCAGCAGTCCAATGACAGGGGTGAATTCACCCCTCCACTTT.

CDR3 loop: CASSQRLASGSSTDTQYF. The CDR3 nucleotides are TGCGCCAGCAGCCAAAGGTTGGCTAGCGGGAGTTCCACAGATACGCAGTATTTT. The chain couples TRBV4-1 to TRBJ2-3, with 10 bases matching TRBD2. The CDR3 contains 18 residues. CDR1 and CDR2 from the germline V gene are MGHRA and YSYEKL. Losses at the gene ends were 2 bases for V and 2 bases for J; bases not matched to a gene: 10.

In its sample, this clone was seen a few times. At the DNA level, this CDR3 is encoded by other sequences in the same sample as well. V usage is TRBV28 and J usage is TRBJ2-7, with D possibly TRBD2 on 7 matching bases. This CDR3 comprises 15 residues. Germline loops: CDR1 MDHEN, CDR2 SYDVKM. V gave up 7 bases and J gave up 3 bases, with 19 bases separating them. The CDR3 sequence is CASTKGGVGGYEQYF. CDR3 nucleotide sequence: TGTGCCAGCACCAAGGGGGGGGTGGGTGGCTACGAGCAGTACTTC. Together with reference TRBV28 and TRBJ2-7, the CDR3 gives the full variable domain: DVKVTQSSRYLVKRTGEKVFLECVQDMDHENMFWYRQDPGLGLRLIYFSYDVKMKEKGDIPEGYSVSREKKERFSLILESASTNQTSMYLCASTKGGVGGYEQYFGPGTRLTVT.

The V and J genes are TRBV7-3 and TRBJ2-2, with D possibly matching TRBD1 (6 bases). The length of the CDR3 is 14 residues. Germline lookup yields CDR1 SGHTA and CDR2 FQGTGA. Trimming pared 5 bases from V and 7 bases from J, leaving 14 bases between. For the CDR3, the DNA is TGTGCCAGCAGCGGACAGTCAGGGTTCGGGGAGCTGTTTTTT. Amino acid sequence: CASSGQSGFGELFF.

This clone was detected ten times or more. The chain carries TRBV7-8 and TRBJ2-3, with TRBD2 identical over 8 bases. This CDR3 has 16 residues. The germline V gene has CDR1 SGHVS and CDR2 FQNEAQ. With V trimmed by 5 bases and J by 8 bases, 15 bases remained unmatched. The CDR3 is CASSQDSASSGLTQYF. Written as DNA, the CDR3 is TGTGCCAGCAGCCAAGACAGCGCGTCTAGCGGGCTTACGCAGTATTTT.

This clone was detected a few times. The chain carries TRBV29-1 and TRBJ1-5, with D uncertain. The germline V gene encodes CDR1 SQVTM and CDR2 ANQGSEA. Trimming shortened V by 4 bases and J by 5 bases, and 12 bases separated the two germline ends. CDR3 length: 13 residues. This CDR3 reads CSVGRAPDQPQHF. The DNA for the CDR3 is TGCAGCGTTGGGCGGGCCCCCGATCAGCCCCAGCATTTT. The full variable domain, its missing parts supplied by reference TRBV29-1 and TRBJ1-5, is SAVISQKPSRDICQRGTSLTIQCQVDSQVTMMFWYRQQPGQSLTLIATANQGSEATYESGFVIDKFPISRPNLTFSTLTVSNMSPEDSSIYLCSVGRAPDQPQHFGDGTRLSIL.

Only a few counts were recorded for this clone. V and J are TRBV24-1 and TRBJ1-1, with D unresolved. V lost 4 bases and J 5 bases, leaving 13 bases between the germline ends. This CDR3 has 14 residues. Germline CDR1 reads KGHDR; CDR2 reads SFDVKD. In DNA form, the CDR3 reads TGTGCCACCAGTGACCCGGTTAGAGGTACTGAAGCTTTCTTT. Protein product: CATSDPVRGTEAFF.

This chain links TRBV6-2 or TRBV6-3 with TRBJ2-3, with TRBD2 matching 8 bases. The V and J ends lost 0 bases and 0 bases, in that order; junction bases with no gene match: 2. CDR1 is MNHEY and CDR2 is SVGEGT in the germline V gene. The CDR3 length is 16 residues. CDR3 DNA: TGTGCCAGCAGTTACTCGACTAGCGATAGCACAGATACGCAGTATTTT. This codes for CASSYSTSDSTDTQYF.

The CDR3 is CSVEISQYNEQFF. CDR3 bases: TGCAGCGTTGAGATTAGCCAATACAATGAGCAGTTCTTC. V is TRBV29-1 and J is TRBJ2-1; D is unclear. Germline assignment: CDR1 SQVTM and CDR2 ANQGSEA. Trimming removed 3 bases from V and 4 bases from J, with 10 bases in between. CDR3 length: 13 residues.

The rearrangement links TRBV5-1 to TRBJ1-3; D uncertain. This CDR3 has 15 amino acids. V lost 3 bases and J lost 3, with 13 bases in between. The germline V gene encodes CDR1 SGHRS and CDR2 YFSETQ. The CDR3 coding sequence is TGCGCCAGCAGCTCCTCAATGAGCTTTGGAAACACCATATATTTT. Encoded protein: CASSSSMSFGNTIYF.

The chain joins TRBV30 to TRBJ1-5, with 9 nucleotides matching TRBD1. The CDR3 contains 13 residues. Germline lookup yields CDR1 GTSNPN and CDR2 SVGIG (reference sequence). With 5 bases clipped from V and 5 bases from J, the junction kept 4 bases outside the gene matches. CDR3 nucleotide sequence: TGTGCCTGGGGACAGGGGTCATATCAGCCCCAGCATTTT. Translating gives CAWGQGSYQPQHF. Full variable domain (missing parts from reference TRBV30 and TRBJ1-5): SQTIHQWPATLVQPVGSPLSLECTVEGTSNPNLYWYRQAAGRGLQLLFYSVGIGQISSEVPQNLSASRPQDRQFILSSKKLLLSDSGFYLCAWGQGSYQPQHFGDGTRLSIL.